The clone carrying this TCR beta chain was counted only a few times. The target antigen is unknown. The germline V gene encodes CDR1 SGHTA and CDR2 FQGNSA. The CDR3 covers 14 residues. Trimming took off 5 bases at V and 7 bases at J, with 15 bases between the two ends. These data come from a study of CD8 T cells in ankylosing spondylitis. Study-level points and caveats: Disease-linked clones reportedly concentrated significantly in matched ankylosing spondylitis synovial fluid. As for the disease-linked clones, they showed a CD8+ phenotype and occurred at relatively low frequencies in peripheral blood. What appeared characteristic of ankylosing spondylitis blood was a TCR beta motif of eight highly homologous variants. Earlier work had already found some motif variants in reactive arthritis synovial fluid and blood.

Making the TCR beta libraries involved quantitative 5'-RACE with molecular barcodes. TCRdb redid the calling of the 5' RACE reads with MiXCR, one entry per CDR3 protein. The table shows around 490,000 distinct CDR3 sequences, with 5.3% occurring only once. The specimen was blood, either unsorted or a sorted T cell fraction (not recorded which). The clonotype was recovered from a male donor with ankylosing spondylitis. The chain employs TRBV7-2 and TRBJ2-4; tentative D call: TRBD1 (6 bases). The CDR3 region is CASSPSRGNNIQYF. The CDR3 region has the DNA TGTGCCAGCAGCCCCAGTAGGGGGAATAACATTCAGTACTTC.